This record looks at one T cell receptor beta chain sequence and its context. Its matching antigen is unknown. This sample was included in a study of T cell responses to AZD1222 COVID-19 vaccine. For the study at large: Second-dose groups at about 4 or about 12 weeks were pooled.

Study results and limitations: Only six individuals given AZD1222 were seropositive at baseline.

TCRdb's copy holds only in-frame clones and misses some; the assay was immunoSEQ multiplex PCR. The profile shows tens of thousands of clones, roughly nine tenths of them singletons. This clonotype originated in an adult in good health. The sequencing here drew on peripheral blood, taken on day 0 of AZD1222 vaccination.

This CDR3 reads CASSQEWPAGSLETQYF. The CDR3 DNA follows: TGTGCCAGCAGCCAAGAATGGCCCGCGGGGAGTCTAGAGACCCAGTACTTC. This chain links TRBV3-1 (or the pseudogene TRBV3-2) with TRBJ2-5; D is possibly TRBD2 (6 bases). Looked up from germline, CDR1 is LGHDT and CDR2 is YNNKEL (reference sequence). The CDR3 sequence is 17 residues long. Trimming left V 0 bases short and J 4 bases short, with 18 bases between.